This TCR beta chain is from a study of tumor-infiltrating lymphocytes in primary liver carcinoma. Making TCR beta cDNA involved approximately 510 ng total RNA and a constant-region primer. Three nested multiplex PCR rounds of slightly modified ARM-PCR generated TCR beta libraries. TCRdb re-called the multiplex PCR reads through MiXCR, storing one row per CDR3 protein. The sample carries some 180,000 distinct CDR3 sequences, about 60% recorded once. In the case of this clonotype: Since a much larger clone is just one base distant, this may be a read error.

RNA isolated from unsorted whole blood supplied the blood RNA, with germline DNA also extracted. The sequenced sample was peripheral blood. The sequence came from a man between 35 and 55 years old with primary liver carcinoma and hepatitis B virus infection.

The CDR3 sequence is CSSSLLAGVGETQYF. CDR3 in DNA: TGTTCCAGCAGCTTACTAGCGGGAGTGGGAGAGACCCAGTACTTC. The V and J genes are TRBV13 and TRBJ2-5, with 11 positions matching TRBD2. CDR1 is PRHDT and CDR2 is FYEKMQ in the germline V gene (reference sequence). The CDR3 has 15 amino acids.